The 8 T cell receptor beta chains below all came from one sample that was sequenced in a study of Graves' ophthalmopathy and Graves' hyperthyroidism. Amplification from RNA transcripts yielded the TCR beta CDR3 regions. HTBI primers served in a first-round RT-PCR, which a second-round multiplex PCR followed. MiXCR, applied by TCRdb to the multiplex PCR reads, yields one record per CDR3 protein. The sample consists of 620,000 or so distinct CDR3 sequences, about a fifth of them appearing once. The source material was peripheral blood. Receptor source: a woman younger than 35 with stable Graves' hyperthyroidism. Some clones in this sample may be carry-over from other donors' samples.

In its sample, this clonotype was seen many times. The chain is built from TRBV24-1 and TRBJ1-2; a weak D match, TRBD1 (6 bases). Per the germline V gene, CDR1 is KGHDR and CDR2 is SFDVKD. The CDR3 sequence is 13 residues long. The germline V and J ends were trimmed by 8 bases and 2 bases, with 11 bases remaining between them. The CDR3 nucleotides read TGTGCCACCAAAAAGGACAGAAACTATGGCTACACCTTC. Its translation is CATKKDRNYGYTF.

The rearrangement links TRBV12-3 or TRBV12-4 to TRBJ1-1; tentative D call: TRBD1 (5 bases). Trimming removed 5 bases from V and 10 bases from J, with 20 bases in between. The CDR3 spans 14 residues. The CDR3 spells CASSTRDGLVGAFF. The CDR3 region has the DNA TGTGCCAGCAGTACCCGGGACGGACTAGTTGGAGCTTTCTTT.

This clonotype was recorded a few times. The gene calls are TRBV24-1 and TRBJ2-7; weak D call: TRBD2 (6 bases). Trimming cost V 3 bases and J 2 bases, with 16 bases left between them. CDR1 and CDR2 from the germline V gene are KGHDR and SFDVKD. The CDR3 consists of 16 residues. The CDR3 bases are TGTGCCACCAGTGATCCGCGCCGGGGGACCCCCTACGAGCAGTACTTC. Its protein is CATSDPRRGTPYEQYF.

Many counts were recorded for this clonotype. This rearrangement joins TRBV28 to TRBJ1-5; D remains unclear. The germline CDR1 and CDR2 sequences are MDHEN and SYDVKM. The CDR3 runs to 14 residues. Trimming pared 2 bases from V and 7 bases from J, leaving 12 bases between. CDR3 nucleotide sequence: TGTGCCAGCAGTTTAGGTGGGGTTGGGCAGCCCCAGCATTTT. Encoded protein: CASSLGGVGQPQHF. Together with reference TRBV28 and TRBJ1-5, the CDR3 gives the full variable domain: DVKVTQSSRYLVKRTGEKVFLECVQDMDHENMFWYRQDPGLGLRLIYFSYDVKMKEKGDIPEGYSVSREKKERFSLILESASTNQTSMYLCASSLGGVGQPQHFGDGTRLSIL.

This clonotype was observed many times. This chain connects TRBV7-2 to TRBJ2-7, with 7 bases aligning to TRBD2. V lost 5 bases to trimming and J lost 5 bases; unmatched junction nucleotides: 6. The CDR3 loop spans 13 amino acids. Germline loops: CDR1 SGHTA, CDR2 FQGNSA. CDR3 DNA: TGTGCCAGCAGCCCTCGGGGGGTCCACGAGCAGTACTTC. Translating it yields CASSPRGVHEQYF.

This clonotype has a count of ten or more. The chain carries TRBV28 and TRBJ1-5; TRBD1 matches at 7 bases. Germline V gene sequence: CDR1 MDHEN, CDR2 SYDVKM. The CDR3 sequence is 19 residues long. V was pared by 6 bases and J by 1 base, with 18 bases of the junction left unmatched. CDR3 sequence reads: CASSGHTGVETWSNQPQHF. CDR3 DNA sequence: TGTGCCAGCAGCGGCCATACAGGGGTTGAGACCTGGAGCAATCAGCCCCAGCATTTT.

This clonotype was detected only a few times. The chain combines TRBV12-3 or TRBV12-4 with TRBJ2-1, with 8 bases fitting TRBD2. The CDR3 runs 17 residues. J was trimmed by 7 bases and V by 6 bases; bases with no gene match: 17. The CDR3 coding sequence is TGTGCCAGCAGCTCTCGCGCCGGGACTAGTCGTGTGAATGAGCAGTTCTTC. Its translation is CASSSRAGTSRVNEQFF.

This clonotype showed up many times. CDR3 loop: CASSFPTGIYGYTF. The CDR3 nucleotides are TGTGCCAGCAGTTTCCCCACAGGGATTTATGGCTACACCTTC. The chain couples TRBV28 to TRBJ1-2, with D possibly TRBD1 on 6 matching bases. The CDR3 is 14 amino acids. CDR1 and CDR2 (germline): MDHEN, SYDVKM. V was trimmed by 3 bases and J by 5 bases, leaving 13 bases between them.